This T cell receptor beta chain comes out of a study of T cells in Graves' hyperthyroidism and ophthalmopathy. The investigators amplified TCR beta CDR3 regions from RNA transcripts. TCR CDR3 underwent first-round RT-PCR with the HTBI primer set. Each CDR3 protein gets one entry after TCRdb re-called the multiplex PCR reads with MiXCR. The sample contains about 350,000 distinct CDR3 sequences, about 18% of which appear only once. The V and J ends lost 7 bases and 9 bases respectively, with 29 bases between them. The CDR3 contains 17 residues. Germline assignment: CDR1 SGHRS and CDR2 YFSETQ. These patients, aged 18 to 65, had recently diagnosed hyperthyroidism lasting under 2 months. Patients showing uncontrolled infection, other autoimmune disease, pregnancy or lactation were ineligible. At first hyperthyroidism diagnosis, before any ophthalmopathy symptoms, the blood sample was collected. Study-level findings and limits: Researchers found most expanded thyroid clonotypes above 0.001 in blood as well.

This clonotype has only a few counts. Its target is unknown. This sequence originates from a woman in her 30s with Graves' hyperthyroidism that later progressed to Graves' ophthalmopathy. The chain combines TRBV5-1 with TRBJ2-1; no reliable D call. The sequencing sample was made of blood. The CDR3 bases are TGCGCCAGCCGCGGAAATTATAGAACTCAAACTTTCGCTGAGCAGTTCTTC. This translates into CASRGNYRTQTFAEQFF.